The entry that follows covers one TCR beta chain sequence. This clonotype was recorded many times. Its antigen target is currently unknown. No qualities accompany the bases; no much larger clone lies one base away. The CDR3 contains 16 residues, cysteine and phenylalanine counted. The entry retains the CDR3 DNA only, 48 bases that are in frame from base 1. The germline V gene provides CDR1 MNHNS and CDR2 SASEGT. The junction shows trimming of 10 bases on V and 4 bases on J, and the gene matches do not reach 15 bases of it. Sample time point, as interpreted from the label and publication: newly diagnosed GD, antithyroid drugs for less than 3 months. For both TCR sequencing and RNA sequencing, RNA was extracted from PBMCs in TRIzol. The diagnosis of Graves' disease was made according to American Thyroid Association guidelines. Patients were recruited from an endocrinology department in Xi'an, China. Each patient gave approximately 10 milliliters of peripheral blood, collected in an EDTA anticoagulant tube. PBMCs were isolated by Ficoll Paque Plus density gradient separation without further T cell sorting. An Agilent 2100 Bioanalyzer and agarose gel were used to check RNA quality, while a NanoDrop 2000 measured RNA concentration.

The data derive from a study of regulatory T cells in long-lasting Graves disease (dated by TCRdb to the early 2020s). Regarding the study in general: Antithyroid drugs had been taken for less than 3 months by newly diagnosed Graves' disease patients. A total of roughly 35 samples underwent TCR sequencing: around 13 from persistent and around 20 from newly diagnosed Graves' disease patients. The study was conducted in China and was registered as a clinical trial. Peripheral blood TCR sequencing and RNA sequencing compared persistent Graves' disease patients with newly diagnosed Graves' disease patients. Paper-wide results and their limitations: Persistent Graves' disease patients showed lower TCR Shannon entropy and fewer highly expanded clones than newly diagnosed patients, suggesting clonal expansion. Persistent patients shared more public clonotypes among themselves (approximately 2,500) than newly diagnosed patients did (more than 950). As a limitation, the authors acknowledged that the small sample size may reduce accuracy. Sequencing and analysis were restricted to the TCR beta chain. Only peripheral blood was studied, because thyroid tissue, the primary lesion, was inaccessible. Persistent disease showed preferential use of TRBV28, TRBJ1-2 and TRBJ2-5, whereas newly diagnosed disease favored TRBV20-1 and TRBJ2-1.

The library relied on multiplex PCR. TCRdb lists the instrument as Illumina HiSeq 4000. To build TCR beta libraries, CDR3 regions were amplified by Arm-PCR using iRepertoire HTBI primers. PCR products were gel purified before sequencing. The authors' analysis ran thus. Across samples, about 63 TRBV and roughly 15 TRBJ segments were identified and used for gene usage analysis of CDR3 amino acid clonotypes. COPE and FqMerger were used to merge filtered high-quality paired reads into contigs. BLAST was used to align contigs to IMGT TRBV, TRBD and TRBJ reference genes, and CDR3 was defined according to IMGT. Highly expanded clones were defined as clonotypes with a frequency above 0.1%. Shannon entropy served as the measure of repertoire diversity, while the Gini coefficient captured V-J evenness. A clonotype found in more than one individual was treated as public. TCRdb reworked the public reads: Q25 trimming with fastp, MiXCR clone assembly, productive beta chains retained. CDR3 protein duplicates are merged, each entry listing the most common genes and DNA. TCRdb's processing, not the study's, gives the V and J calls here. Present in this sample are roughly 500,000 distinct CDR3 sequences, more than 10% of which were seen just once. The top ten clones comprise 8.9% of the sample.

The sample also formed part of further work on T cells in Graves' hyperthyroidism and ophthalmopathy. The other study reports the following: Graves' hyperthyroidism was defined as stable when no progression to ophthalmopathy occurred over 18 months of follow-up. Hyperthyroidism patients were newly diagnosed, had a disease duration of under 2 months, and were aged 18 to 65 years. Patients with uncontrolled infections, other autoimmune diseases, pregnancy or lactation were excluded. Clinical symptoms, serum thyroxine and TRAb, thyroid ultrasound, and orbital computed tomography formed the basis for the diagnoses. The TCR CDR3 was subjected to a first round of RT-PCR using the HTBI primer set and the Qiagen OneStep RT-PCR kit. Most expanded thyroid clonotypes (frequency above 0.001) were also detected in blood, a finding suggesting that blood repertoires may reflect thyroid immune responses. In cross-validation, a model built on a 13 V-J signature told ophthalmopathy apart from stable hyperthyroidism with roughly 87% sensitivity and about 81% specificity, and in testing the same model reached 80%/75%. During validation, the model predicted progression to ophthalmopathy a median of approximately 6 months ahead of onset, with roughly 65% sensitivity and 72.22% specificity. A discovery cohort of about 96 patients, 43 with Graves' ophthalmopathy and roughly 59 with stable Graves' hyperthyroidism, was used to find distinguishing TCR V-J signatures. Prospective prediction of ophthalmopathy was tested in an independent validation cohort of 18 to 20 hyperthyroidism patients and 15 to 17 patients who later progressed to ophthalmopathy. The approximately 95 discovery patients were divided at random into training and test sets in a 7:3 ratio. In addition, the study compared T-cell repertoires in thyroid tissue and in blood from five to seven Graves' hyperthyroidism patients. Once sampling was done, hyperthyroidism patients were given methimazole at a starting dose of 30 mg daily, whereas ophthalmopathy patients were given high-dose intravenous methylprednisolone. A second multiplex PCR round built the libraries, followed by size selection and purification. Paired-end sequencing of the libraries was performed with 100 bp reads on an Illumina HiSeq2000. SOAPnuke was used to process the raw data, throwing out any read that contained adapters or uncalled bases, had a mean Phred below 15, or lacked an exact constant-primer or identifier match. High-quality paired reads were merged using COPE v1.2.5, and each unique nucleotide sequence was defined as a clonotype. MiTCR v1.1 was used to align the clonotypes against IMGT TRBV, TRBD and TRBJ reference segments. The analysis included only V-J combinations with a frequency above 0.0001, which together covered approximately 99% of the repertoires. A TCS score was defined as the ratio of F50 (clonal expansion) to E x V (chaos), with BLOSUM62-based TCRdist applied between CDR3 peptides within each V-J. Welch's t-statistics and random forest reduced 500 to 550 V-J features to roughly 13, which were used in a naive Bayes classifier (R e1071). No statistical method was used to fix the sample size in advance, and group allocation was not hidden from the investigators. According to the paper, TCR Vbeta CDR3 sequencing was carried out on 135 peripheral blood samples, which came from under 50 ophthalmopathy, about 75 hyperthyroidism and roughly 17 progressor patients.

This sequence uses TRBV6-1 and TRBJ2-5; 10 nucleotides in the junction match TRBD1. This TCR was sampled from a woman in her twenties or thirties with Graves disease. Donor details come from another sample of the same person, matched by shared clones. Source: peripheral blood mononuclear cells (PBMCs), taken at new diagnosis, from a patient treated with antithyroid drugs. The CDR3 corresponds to CATNPYSTGGAETQYF. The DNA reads TGTGCCACAAACCCATACTCGACAGGGGGCGCAGAGACCCAGTACTTC.